Listed here are 4 T cell receptor beta chains from one sample, sequenced in a study of shared clonotypes between healthy human individuals. The protocol was immunoSEQ multiplex PCR, while the TCRdb copy is restricted to in-frame clones and leaves out a portion. The repertoire holds millions of clones, with approximately 95% as singletons. The material sequenced was naive CD4+ T cells from PBMCs. The subset denotes: CD45RA+ positively selected. The receptors stem from a man between 18 and 29 years old in good health. Some clones in this sample may be carry-over from other donors' samples.

This chain connects TRBV4-1 to TRBJ2-7, with TRBD2 identical over 8 bases. The germline V gene encodes CDR1 MGHRA and CDR2 YSYEKL. V trimming: 1 base; J trimming: 2 bases; junction bases outside the gene matches: 4. The CDR3 has 15 amino acids. The CDR3 spells CASSQAETSAYEQYF. The CDR3 nucleotides read TGCGCCAGCAGCCAAGCCGAGACTAGCGCCTACGAGCAGTACTTC.

This chain uses TRBV6-6 with TRBJ2-3; D may correspond to TRBD1 or TRBD2 (5 bases each). Germline values: CDR1 MNHNY, CDR2 SVGAGI (reference sequence). The CDR3 runs 16 residues. V was pared by 2 bases and J by 2 bases, with 14 bases between. In nucleotides, the CDR3 is TGTGCCAGCAGTTACCGACAGACGGGGCTCACAGATACGCAGTATTTT. The encoded protein is CASSYRQTGLTDTQYF.

The chain employs TRBV28 and TRBJ2-3, with 12 bases fitting TRBD1. The CDR3 runs to 17 residues. With 6 bases clipped from V and 4 bases from J, the junction kept 11 bases outside the gene matches. CDR1 and CDR2 (germline): MDHEN, SYDVKM. The CDR3 DNA reads as TGTGCCAGCAGGCCCGGGACAGGGGGCTTTCGAGCAGATACGCAGTATTTT. Encoded protein: CASRPGTGGFRADTQYF.

The rearrangement uses TRBV7-3 and TRBJ2-1; 8 nucleotides align to TRBD2. Germline V gene sequence: CDR1 SGHTA, CDR2 FQGTGA. The length of the CDR3 is 18 residues. V was pared by 5 bases and J by 2 bases, with 14 bases of the junction left unmatched. The CDR3 sequence is CASSLQPILAAPYNEQFF. For the CDR3, the DNA is TGTGCCAGCAGCCTCCAACCGATACTAGCGGCGCCCTACAATGAGCAGTTCTTC.